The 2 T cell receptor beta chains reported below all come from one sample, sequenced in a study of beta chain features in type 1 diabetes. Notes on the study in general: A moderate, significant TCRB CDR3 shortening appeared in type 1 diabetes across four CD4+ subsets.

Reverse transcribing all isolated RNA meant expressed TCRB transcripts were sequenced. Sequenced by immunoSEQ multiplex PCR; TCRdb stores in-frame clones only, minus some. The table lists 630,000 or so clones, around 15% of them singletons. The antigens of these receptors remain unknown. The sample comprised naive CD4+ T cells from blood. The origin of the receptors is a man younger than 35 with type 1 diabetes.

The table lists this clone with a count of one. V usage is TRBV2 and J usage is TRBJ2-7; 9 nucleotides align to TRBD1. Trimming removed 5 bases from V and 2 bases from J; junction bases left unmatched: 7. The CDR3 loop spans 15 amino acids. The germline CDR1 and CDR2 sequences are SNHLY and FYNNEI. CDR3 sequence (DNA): TGTGCCAGCAGTATGGCGGGACAGGGAACCTACGAGCAGTACTTC. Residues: CASSMAGQGTYEQYF.

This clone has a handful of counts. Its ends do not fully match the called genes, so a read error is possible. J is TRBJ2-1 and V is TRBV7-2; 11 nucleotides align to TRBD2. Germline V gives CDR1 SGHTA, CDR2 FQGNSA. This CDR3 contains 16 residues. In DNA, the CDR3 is TGTGCCAGCAGCCTAGCGGGGGGCGGGACCTGGGGTGAGCAGTTCTTC. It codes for CASSLAGGGTWGEQFF.